The 25 T cell receptor beta chains below come from one sample, sequenced in a study of post-analysis software for immune sequencing data. Overall study findings and caveats: Included in a set of roughly five TRBV segments more frequent in patients than controls were TRBV5-6, TRBV5-1 and TRBV20-1.

These receptors' targets are unknown. Tagging with unique molecular identifiers was a feature of the TCR beta cDNA libraries. TCRdb reanalysed the PCR reads using MiXCR and keeps one entry per CDR3 protein. In the table there are hundreds of thousands of distinct CDR3 sequences, approximately 45% of which are singletons. Input material: blood. The receptor source for this set is a girl aged 5-17 years with multiple sclerosis.

The chain uses TRBV28 and TRBJ2-3; 10 bases are a match to TRBD1. The CDR3 runs 17 residues. Losses at the gene ends were 5 bases for V and 0 bases for J; bases not matched to a gene: 8. Germline-derived CDR1 and CDR2 are MDHEN and SYDVKM. Written as DNA, the CDR3 is TGTGCCAGCAGTCCACACCGGGACAGGGGAAGCACAGATACGCAGTATTTT. It codes for CASSPHRDRGSTDTQYF.

The chain uses TRBV4-1 and TRBJ2-1, with TRBD2 identical over 13 bases. CDR1 and CDR2 from the germline V gene are MGHRA and YSYEKL. The CDR3 covers 14 residues. The J segment lost 9 bases and the V segment lost 7 bases, leaving 6 bases of the junction unmatched. The CDR3 DNA sequence: TGCGCCAGCAACCGGACTAGCGGGAGCACTGAGCAGTTCTTC. This translates into CASNRTSGSTEQFF.

This chain joins TRBV4-1 and TRBJ2-3, with D hard to call. V lost 0 bases to trimming and J lost 1 base, with 11 bases between them. This CDR3 contains 16 residues. In germline, CDR1 is MGHRA, CDR2 YSYEKL. The DNA for the CDR3 is TGCGCCAGCAGCCAAGATGGTGGCAGACGCACAGATACGCAGTATTTT. This codes for CASSQDGGRRTDTQYF.

This sequence joins TRBV7-9 and TRBJ1-2; D not resolved. Trimming took 7 bases from V and 0 from J, leaving 9 bases between them. Per the germline V gene, CDR1 is SEHNR and CDR2 is FQNEAQ (reference sequence). This CDR3 spans 13 amino acids. The CDR3 here is CASTYGANYGYTF. CDR3 coding DNA: TGTGCCAGCACCTACGGGGCTAACTATGGCTACACCTTC.

This clonotype was picked up a small number of times. The chain joins TRBV4-1 to TRBJ2-7; 8 bases align to TRBD2. Germline CDR1 is MGHRA and CDR2 is YSYEKL. This CDR3 is 17 amino acids long. V gave up 1 base and J gave up 0 bases; unmatched junction bases: 8. CDR3 coding DNA: TGCGCCAGCAGCCAAGGCTTCCTAGCGGGCCCCTCCTACGAGCAGTACTTC. Its translation is CASSQGFLAGPSYEQYF.

This clonotype was found a few times. The V and J genes are TRBV6-5 and TRBJ2-7; 7 positions agree with TRBD2. The junction had 14 bases not matched to a gene; V was cut back by 10 bases and J by 5 bases. The CDR3 sequence is 14 residues long. CDR1 and CDR2 from the germline V gene are MNHEY and SVGAGI. In DNA, the CDR3 is TGTGCCACTAGGTCTGGGGCAGGGAGGGACGAGCAGTACTTC. Its protein product is CATRSGAGRDEQYF.

The rearrangement joins TRBV6-2 or TRBV6-3 to TRBJ2-6; 7 bases line up with TRBD1. V lost 3 bases and J lost 0; bases outside the gene matches: 20. Germline loops: CDR1 MNHEY, CDR2 SVGEGT. CDR3 size: 22 residues. CDR3 bases: TGTGCCAGCAGTTATCGGTTAATCAGTGGGAGACAGGGATTCTCTGGGGCCAACGTCCTGACTTTC. This encodes CASSYRLISGRQGFSGANVLTF.

This clonotype was seen a few times. The chain combines TRBV5-1 with TRBJ1-2; D call uncertain. Germline V lookup: CDR1 SGHRS, CDR2 YFSETQ. The CDR3 extends over 13 amino acids. The ends were cut back, 4 bases at V and 8 bases at J, with 15 bases in the middle. CDR3 bases: TGCGCCAGCAGCCCTTTTCAGGTGGAAGGCTACACCTTC. Protein product: CASSPFQVEGYTF.

V and J are TRBV28 and TRBJ2-1, with 9 positions matching TRBD2. CDR1 is MDHEN and CDR2 is SYDVKM in the germline V gene. V lost 6 bases to trimming and J lost 0 bases; unmatched junction nucleotides: 12. CDR3 length: 18 residues. In nucleotides, the CDR3 is TGTGCCAGCAGCAAAGCCGGGACTAGCATTAACTCCTACAATGAGCAGTTCTTC. Translation: CASSKAGTSINSYNEQFF.

The CDR3 here is CASSKGGRVFMNSGANVLTF. The DNA of the CDR3 is TGTGCCAGCAGCAAAGGGGGCAGGGTTTTTATGAACTCTGGGGCCAACGTCCTGACTTTC. The gene calls are TRBV21-1 and TRBJ2-6; the DNA was not used to check the table's D call, TRBD1. TRBV21-1 is a known pseudogene. The CDR3 is 20 residues long.

This clonotype was observed a handful of times. The chain employs TRBV28 and TRBJ1-2; no reliable D call. The CDR3 covers 12 residues. Germline loops: CDR1 MDHEN, CDR2 SYDVKM. The V end lost 7 bases, the J end lost 4 bases, and 10 bases lay between the germline ends. The CDR3 protein is CASIDGRYGYTF. Written as DNA, the CDR3 is TGTGCCAGCATCGACGGGCGCTATGGCTACACCTTC.

This clonotype was observed a handful of times. The chain is built from TRBV12-3 or TRBV12-4 and TRBJ2-3, with 7 bases lining up with TRBD2. Losses at the gene ends were 1 base for V and 2 bases for J; bases not matched to a gene: 3. CDR3 length: 15 amino acids. CDR3 in amino acids: CASSLGGGFTDTQYF. DNA for the CDR3: TGTGCCAGCAGTTTAGGCGGGGGATTCACAGATACGCAGTATTTT.

The rearrangement uses TRBV5-1 and TRBJ2-7; D uncertain. The CDR3 sequence is 13 residues long. Per the germline V gene, CDR1 is SGHRS and CDR2 is YFSETQ. Trimming cost V 2 bases and J 5 bases, with 11 bases left between them. CDR3 in DNA: TGCGCCAGCAGCTTCTTGGGAATCCACGAGCAGTACTTC. Residues: CASSFLGIHEQYF.

This chain connects TRBV5-1 to TRBJ2-4; D possibly matches TRBD1 or TRBD2 (5 bases each). Germline V lookup: CDR1 SGHRS, CDR2 YFSETQ. V was trimmed by 4 bases and J by 8 bases, leaving 16 bases between them. CDR3 length: 14 amino acids. CDR3 protein: CASSARDGKDIQYF. The CDR3 DNA reads as TGCGCCAGCAGCGCCCGGGACGGAAAAGACATTCAGTACTTC.

V is TRBV6-5 and J is TRBJ2-3, with 11 bases lining up with TRBD2. Germline V lookup: CDR1 MNHEY, CDR2 SVGAGI. The length of the CDR3 is 19 residues. The ends lost 2 bases at V and 0 bases at J; junction bases unmatched: 10. The CDR3 bases are TGTGCCAGCAGTTACAGCTCTAGCGGGGGGATGACTAGCACAGATACGCAGTATTTT. Residues: CASSYSSSGGMTSTDTQYF.

This clonotype has only a few counts. The chain employs TRBV7-9 and TRBJ2-1; D ambiguous. The CDR3 is 15 residues long. Between the trimmed V and J ends, which lost 3 bases and 2 bases, there was a span of 11 bases. CDR1 is SEHNR, CDR2 FQNEAQ, per germline (reference sequence). The DNA of the CDR3 is TGTGCCAGCAGCTTCGCGCAGGCAACCTACAATGAGCAGTTCTTC. Translation gives CASSFAQATYNEQFF.

The table lists this clonotype with a few counts. The chain couples TRBV7-9 to TRBJ2-3; D gene unclear. Trimming took 3 bases from V and 5 from J, leaving 12 bases between them. The germline CDR1 and CDR2 sequences are SEHNR and FQNEAQ (reference sequence). This CDR3 comprises 14 residues. This CDR3 is CASSLGTYEDTQYF. The CDR3, as DNA: TGTGCCAGCAGCTTGGGCACATATGAAGATACGCAGTATTTT.

As regards this clonotype: A read error is possible here, since a much larger clone lies one base away. This sequence joins TRBV20-1 and TRBJ2-5, with D possibly matching TRBD2 (5 bases). The J call may be incorrect, as the DNA end agrees better with TRBJ2-7. Germline-derived CDR1 and CDR2 are DFQATT and SNEGSKA (reference sequence). This CDR3 region has 18 residues. In nucleotides, the CDR3 is TGCAGTACTAGAGATCGTAAAGGAGAAAGGTTGGGTAAGAACGAGCAGTACTTC. This gives the protein CSTRDRKGERLGKNEQYF.

V and J are TRBV10-3 and TRBJ2-5, with 7 bases identical to TRBD1. Trimming cost V 8 bases and J 2 bases; bases outside gene matches: 8. In germline, CDR1 is ENHRY, CDR2 SYGVKD. The CDR3 is 14 amino acids. The DNA of the CDR3 is TGTGCCATCGCGGCGACAGGGCAACAAGAGACCCAGTACTTC. The encoded protein is CAIAATGQQETQYF.

This chain connects TRBV12-3 or TRBV12-4 to TRBJ2-4; no clear D gene. V shed 3 bases and J shed 0 bases, with 12 bases lying between them. CDR3 size: 16 residues. The CDR3 sequence: CASSLDGIVAKNIQYF. The CDR3 bases are TGTGCCAGCAGTTTGGACGGCATAGTAGCCAAAAACATTCAGTACTTC.

This clonotype has a single count. The rearrangement uses TRBV27 and TRBJ2-1; the match to TRBD1 covers 8 bases. Germline-derived CDR1 and CDR2 are MNHEY and SMNVEV (reference sequence). The length of the CDR3 is 11 residues. Trimming cost V 6 bases and J 14 bases; bases outside gene matches: 6. DNA of the CDR3: TGTGCCAGCAGCCCAGGGGGCGCAAAGTTCTTC. This encodes CASSPGGAKFF.

The chain links TRBV14 to TRBJ2-7, with 7 bases identical to TRBD2. TRBJ2-5 explains the end of the DNA better; the J call may be wrong. Per the germline V gene, CDR1 is SGHDN and CDR2 is FVKESK. This CDR3 has 15 amino acids. CDR3 amino acids: CASSQVSGGSETQYF. For the CDR3, the DNA is TGTGCCAGCAGCCAAGTTTCGGGGGGTTCGGAGACCCAGTACTTC.

The V call is TRBV29-1, the J call TRBJ2-1; 15 bases line up with TRBD2. The CDR3 is made up of 13 amino acids. CDR1 and CDR2 (germline): SQVTM, ANQGSEA. With V trimmed by 6 bases and J by 7 bases, 1 base remained unmatched. CDR3 sequence reads: CSVGTSGRNEQFF. DNA for the CDR3: TGCAGCGTCGGGACTAGCGGGAGGAATGAGCAGTTCTTC.

The J gene is TRBJ2-5, the V gene TRBV7-2, with D unclear. Trimming removed 3 bases from V and 0 bases from J, with 8 bases in between. Per germline, CDR1 SGHTA and CDR2 FQGNSA. This CDR3 is built from 14 residues. CDR3 nucleotides: TGTGCCAGCAGCTTGACTTATAACCAAGAGACCCAGTACTTC. Translation: CASSLTYNQETQYF.

This clonotype turned up a few times. The chain recombines TRBV20-1 with TRBJ1-6; D is unclear. The V gene lost 0 bases and the J gene lost 4 bases, with 13 bases spanning the gap. The CDR3 runs 16 residues. Germline V gene sequence: CDR1 DFQATT, CDR2 SNEGSKA (reference sequence). The CDR3 region is CSARDSDPGYNSPLHF. DNA for the CDR3: TGCAGTGCTAGAGATTCGGATCCAGGATATAATTCACCCCTCCACTTT.